These T cell receptor beta chains were read from a single sample in a study of blood T cell repertoires in COVID-19. Here immunoSEQ multiplex PCR was the method, and the copy in TCRdb shows in-frame clones only, minus some. The sample yields roughly 290,000 clones, 75% to 95% seen once. Sequenced input: peripheral blood. The receptors derive from a woman in her twenties or thirties with COVID-19, enrolled during active disease. Both conserved end residues are part of each CDR3. Fields, in order: CDR3 DNA, CDR3 protein, V gene, clone size, J gene, D gene, CDR3 length. D genes are given only for firm matches. Size values are once, few and many counts, or a class for expanded clones, and some rows have none.

cdr3_nt: TGTGCCAGCAGCTTAAACCCTAGCGCAAACACCGGGGAGCTGTTTTTT
cdr3_aa: CASSLNPSANTGELFF
v_call: TRBV7-2
clone_size: NA
j_call: TRBJ2-2
d_call: NA
cdr3_length: 16

cdr3_nt: TGTGCCAGCAGCGACGGGACTAGCGGGAGGGTTGAGCAGTTCTTC
cdr3_aa: CASSDGTSGRVEQFF
v_call: TRBV5-4
clone_size: few
j_call: TRBJ2-1
d_call: TRBD2
cdr3_length: 15

cdr3_nt: TGTGCCAGCAGCTTAGCGCGGTCGGGAAATGAGCAGTTCTTC
cdr3_aa: CASSLARSGNEQFF
v_call: TRBV11-2
clone_size: few
j_call: TRBJ2-1
d_call: NA
cdr3_length: 14

cdr3_nt: TGTGCCATCAGTGAGTCATATGGGTCAGGTTCTGGGGCCAACGTCCTGACTTTC
cdr3_aa: CAISESYGSGSGANVLTF
v_call: TRBV10-3
clone_size: NA
j_call: TRBJ2-6
d_call: NA
cdr3_length: 18

cdr3_nt: TGTGCCAGCTCACCAGGGCAGGGTTACCATTCACCCCTCCACTTT
cdr3_aa: CASSPGQGYHSPLHF
v_call: TRBV18
clone_size: few
j_call: TRBJ1-6
d_call: NA
cdr3_length: 15

cdr3_nt: TGTGCCAGCAGGGAACAGGGAAATGAAAAACTGTTTTTT
cdr3_aa: CASREQGNEKLFF
v_call: TRBV2
clone_size: NA
j_call: TRBJ1-4
d_call: NA
cdr3_length: 13

cdr3_nt: TGTGCCAGCAGTGTCAGGGGCAACGAGCAGTACTTC
cdr3_aa: CASSVRGNEQYF
v_call: TRBV25-1
clone_size: few
j_call: TRBJ2-7
d_call: NA
cdr3_length: 12

cdr3_nt: TGCAGCGCCCGACAGGGGAACGAGCAGTACTTC
cdr3_aa: CSARQGNEQYF
v_call: TRBV29-1
clone_size: NA
j_call: TRBJ2-7
d_call: TRBD1
cdr3_length: 11

cdr3_nt: TGCAGCGTTGGGACTAGCTCCTACAATGAGCAGTTCTTC
cdr3_aa: CSVGTSSYNEQFF
v_call: TRBV29-1
clone_size: NA
j_call: TRBJ2-1
d_call: TRBD2
cdr3_length: 13

cdr3_nt: TGTGCCTGGAGCAAAAAAACCGGGACTAGCGGGAGCAATGAGCAGTTCTTC
cdr3_aa: CAWSKKTGTSGSNEQFF
v_call: TRBV30
clone_size: NA
j_call: TRBJ2-1
d_call: TRBD2
cdr3_length: 17

cdr3_nt: TGTGCCAGCAGCCGAAGCGGAGCCTACAATGAGCAGTTCTTC
cdr3_aa: CASSRSGAYNEQFF
v_call: TRBV11-3
clone_size: NA
j_call: TRBJ2-1
d_call: NA
cdr3_length: 14

cdr3_nt: TGTGCCAGCAGTTTATGGACGGGACAGGGGGGGAATTCACCCCTCCACTTT
cdr3_aa: CASSLWTGQGGNSPLHF
v_call: TRBV28
clone_size: NA
j_call: TRBJ1-6
d_call: TRBD1
cdr3_length: 17

cdr3_nt: TGTGCCACCAGCAGAAATTACAGAAGCCGCGCGCCAGAGACCCAGTACTTC
cdr3_aa: CATSRNYRSRAPETQYF
v_call: TRBV15
clone_size: NA
j_call: TRBJ2-5
d_call: NA
cdr3_length: 17

cdr3_nt: TGTGCCAGCAGTTTAGGGACAGGGGGCGATCAGCCCCAGCATTTT
cdr3_aa: CASSLGTGGDQPQHF
v_call: TRBV27
clone_size: NA
j_call: TRBJ1-5
d_call: TRBD1
cdr3_length: 15

cdr3_nt: TGTGCCAGCAGCGGGGATAGCGGGAGGGCCCGAGAGACCCAGTACTTC
cdr3_aa: CASSGDSGRARETQYF
v_call: TRBV13
clone_size: NA
j_call: TRBJ2-5
d_call: TRBD2
cdr3_length: 16

cdr3_nt: TGTGCCAGCAGCCGGGACAACCGTCTTGGCTACACCTTC
cdr3_aa: CASSRDNRLGYTF
v_call: TRBV9
clone_size: once
j_call: TRBJ1-2
d_call: NA
cdr3_length: 13

cdr3_nt: TGTGCCAGCAGTAAAGACAGGGGGCCGAATGAAAAACTGTTTTTT
cdr3_aa: CASSKDRGPNEKLFF
v_call: TRBV2
clone_size: NA
j_call: TRBJ1-4
d_call: TRBD1
cdr3_length: 15

cdr3_nt: TGTGCCAGCAGCGTATCGGGACTAGCGATCAATGAGCAGTTCTTC
cdr3_aa: CASSVSGLAINEQFF
v_call: TRBV9
clone_size: NA
j_call: TRBJ2-1
d_call: TRBD2
cdr3_length: 15

cdr3_nt: TGTGCCAGCAGCCTGCGGGCTAGCGGGGGCTTGGCCCAGTACTTC
cdr3_aa: CASSLRASGGLAQYF
v_call: TRBV7-8
clone_size: NA
j_call: TRBJ2-5
d_call: TRBD2
cdr3_length: 15

cdr3_nt: TGTGCCAGCAGCCGGGGGGCCGGGGAGCTGTTTTTT
cdr3_aa: CASSRGAGELFF
v_call: TRBV9
clone_size: NA
j_call: TRBJ2-2
d_call: TRBD2
cdr3_length: 12

cdr3_nt: TGCGCCAGCAGCCATGGACAGGGGGCAACTGAAAAACTGTTTTTT
cdr3_aa: CASSHGQGATEKLFF
v_call: TRBV4-3
clone_size: NA
j_call: TRBJ1-4
d_call: TRBD1
cdr3_length: 15

cdr3_nt: TGTGCCAGCAGCTTGCGGGACAGGGGGCGCAGCGAGCAGTACTTC
cdr3_aa: CASSLRDRGRSEQYF
v_call: TRBV5-4
clone_size: NA
j_call: TRBJ2-7
d_call: TRBD1
cdr3_length: 15

cdr3_nt: TGTGCCAGCAGCCAAGGTTATAGGAGTGGCAAGGACACTGAAGCTTTCTTT
cdr3_aa: CASSQGYRSGKDTEAFF
v_call: TRBV7-8
clone_size: NA
j_call: TRBJ1-1
d_call: NA
cdr3_length: 17